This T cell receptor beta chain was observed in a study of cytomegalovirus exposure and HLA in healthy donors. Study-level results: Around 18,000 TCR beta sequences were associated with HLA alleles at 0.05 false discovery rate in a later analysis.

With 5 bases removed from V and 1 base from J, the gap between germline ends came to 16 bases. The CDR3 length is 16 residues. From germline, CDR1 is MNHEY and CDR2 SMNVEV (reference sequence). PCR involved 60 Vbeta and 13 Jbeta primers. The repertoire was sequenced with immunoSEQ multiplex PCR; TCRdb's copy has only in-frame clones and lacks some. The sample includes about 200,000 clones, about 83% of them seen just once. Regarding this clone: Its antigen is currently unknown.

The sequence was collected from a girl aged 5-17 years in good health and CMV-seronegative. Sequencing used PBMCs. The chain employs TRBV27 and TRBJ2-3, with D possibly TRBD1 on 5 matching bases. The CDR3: CASSPKGRIGTDTQYF. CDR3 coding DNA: TGTGCCAGCAGTCCTAAGGGGCGGATTGGCACAGATACGCAGTATTTT.